What follows are 30 T cell receptor beta chains derived from one specimen sequenced in a study of CD8 T cells in ankylosing spondylitis. TCRdb re-derived calls from the 5' RACE reads in MiXCR, one entry per CDR3 protein. The table includes more than 60,000 distinct CDR3 sequences, roughly 5.2% detected once. The sequenced sample consisted of blood, either unsorted or a sorted T cell fraction (not recorded which). These receptor sequences come from a male donor with ankylosing spondylitis or in good health (not recorded which).

This clonotype was recorded many times. The chain has TRBV12-3 or TRBV12-4 and TRBJ2-7; 8 nucleotides agree with TRBD1. V lost 6 bases to trimming and J lost 4 bases; unmatched junction nucleotides: 11. This CDR3 is built from 15 residues. CDR3 DNA sequence: TGTGCCAGCAGCCCCGAGGACAGGGCAAGGTACGAGCAGTACTTC. Translation gives CASSPEDRARYEQYF.

This clonotype occurred many times. V gene TRBV7-3 combines with J gene TRBJ2-2; no reliable D call. The length of the CDR3 is 16 residues. The germline V gene encodes CDR1 SGHTA and CDR2 FQGTGA. V was trimmed by 2 bases and J by 4 bases, leaving 14 bases between them. The CDR3 here is CASSLGLATGTGELFF. The CDR3 DNA follows: TGTGCCAGCAGCTTAGGGCTCGCCACCGGCACCGGGGAGCTGTTTTTT.

This clonotype was counted at least ten times. This sequence joins TRBV28 and TRBJ2-7; D may match TRBD1 or TRBD2 (6 bases each). The V gene's germline CDR1 is MDHEN and CDR2 SYDVKM. The germline V and J ends were trimmed by 1 base and 0 bases, with 16 bases remaining between them. The CDR3 loop spans 17 amino acids. The CDR3 bases are TGTGCCAGCAGTTTATCTATCGGGGGCCAGAGCTCCTACGAGCAGTACTTC. It translates to CASSLSIGGQSSYEQYF.

Many counts were recorded for this clonotype. Compared with germline, one end of the junction differs, possibly owing to a read error. The chain links TRBV2 to TRBJ2-1; D is perhaps TRBD1 (5 bases). The CDR3 is 14 residues long. CDR1 and CDR2 from the germline V gene are SNHLY and FYNNEI. The CDR3 loop is CANSEDTGRGEQFF. The CDR3 nucleotides read TGTGCCAACAGTGAAGATACCGGAAGGGGTGAGCAGTTCTTC. Full variable domain (outside the CDR3, taken from reference TRBV2 and TRBJ2-1): EPEVTQTPSHQVTQMGQEVILRCVPISNHLYFYWYRQILGQKVEFLVSFYNNEISEKSEIFDDQFSVERPDGSNFTLKIRSTKLEDSAMYFCANSEDTGRGEQFFGPGTRLTVL.

This clonotype was found many times. The chain couples TRBV5-1 to TRBJ2-7; either TRBD1 or TRBD2 may fit D (5 bases each). The CDR3 sequence is 16 residues long. Germline CDR1 reads SGHRS; CDR2 reads YFSETQ. V was pared by 4 bases and J by 9 bases, with 26 bases between. The CDR3 loop reads CASSPLSRERAGGQYF. CDR3 nucleotides: TGCGCCAGCAGCCCTCTCAGCAGGGAAAGGGCCGGAGGGCAGTACTTC.

This clonotype was picked up many times. The V and J genes are TRBV18 and TRBJ1-3; TRBD1 might be the D (6 bases). Germline loops: CDR1 KGHSH, CDR2 LQKENI. V lost 3 bases and J 2 bases, leaving 8 bases between the germline ends. CDR3 size: 14 residues. The CDR3 sequence: CASSPGTTGNTIYF. The CDR3 nucleotides are TGTGCCAGCTCACCCGGGACAACTGGAAACACCATATATTTT. The full variable domain, with the rest looked up from reference TRBV18 and TRBJ1-3, is NAGVMQNPRHLVRRRGQEARLRCSPMKGHSHVYWYRQLPEEGLKFMVYLQKENIIDESGMPKERFSAEFPKEGPSILRIQQVVRGDSAAYFCASSPGTTGNTIYFGEGSWLTVV.

This clonotype was observed at least ten times. The chain combines TRBV2 with TRBJ2-5; D remains ambiguous. Trimming removed 1 base at V and 3 bases at J, with 3 bases between. The CDR3 has 12 amino acids. Germline CDR1 SNHLY, CDR2 FYNNEI. The chain's CDR3 is CASSEVKETQYF. The CDR3, as DNA: TGTGCCAGCAGTGAAGTAAAAGAGACCCAGTACTTC.

Ten or more counts support this clonotype. V and J are TRBV10-3 and TRBJ2-5; TRBD1 is a possible D gene (6 bases). The V end was cut by 3 bases, the J end by 4 bases, with 9 bases between. In germline, CDR1 is ENHRY, CDR2 SYGVKD. The CDR3 has 13 residues. Here the CDR3 DNA reads TGTGCCATCAGTGAAACAGGGCGAGAGACCCAGTACTTC. It is translated as CAISETGRETQYF.

This clonotype was seen at least ten times. The gene calls are TRBV7-6 and TRBJ2-3; TRBD2 agrees at 7 bases. The J segment lost 10 bases and the V segment lost 5 bases, leaving 9 bases of the junction unmatched. The CDR3 is 13 residues long. CDR1 SGHVS and CDR2 FNYEAQ come from the germline V gene. In DNA form, the CDR3 reads TGTGCCAGCAGCACGACACTAGCGTTGGCGCAGTATTTT. Its protein product is CASSTTLALAQYF.

This clonotype has at least ten counts. The chain carries TRBV2 and TRBJ1-1, with 8 positions matching TRBD1. Germline V gene data show CDR1 as SNHLY and CDR2 as FYNNEI. CDR3 length: 14 amino acids. The trim removed 4 bases at V and 5 bases at J, leaving 6 bases unmatched. The CDR3 sequence: CASSGSRGQTEAFF. The DNA of the CDR3 is TGTGCCAGCAGTGGTTCCAGGGGGCAAACTGAAGCTTTCTTT.

At least ten counts were recorded for this clonotype. The chain combines TRBV19 with TRBJ2-7; D is unclear. The germline V and J ends were trimmed by 3 bases and 7 bases, with 16 bases remaining between them. The CDR3 totals 14 residues. The germline CDR1 and CDR2 sequences are LNHDA and SQIVND (reference sequence). CDR3 sequence (DNA): TGTGCCAGTAGTATCCATTTAACAGCGCGGGAGCAGTACTTC. Encoded protein: CASSIHLTAREQYF.

This clonotype was picked up many times. This sequence joins TRBV5-1 and TRBJ2-2; the D is unclear. Germline values: CDR1 SGHRS, CDR2 YFSETQ. V was clipped by 7 bases and J by 0 bases, with 10 bases between them. This CDR3 comprises 14 residues. DNA for the CDR3: TGCGCCAGCCGCGGACGAGCGAACACCGGGGAGCTGTTTTTT. This encodes CASRGRANTGELFF. The complete variable domain, with remaining parts taken from reference TRBV5-1 and TRBJ2-2, reads KAGVTQTPRYLIKTRGQQVTLSCSPISGHRSVSWYQQTPGQGLQFLFEYFSETQRNKGNFPGRFSGRQFSNSRSEMNVSTLELGDSALYLCASRGRANTGELFFGEGSRLTVL.

This clonotype occurred many times. V and J are TRBV12-3 or TRBV12-4 and TRBJ2-1, with D tentatively TRBD1 or TRBD2 (5 bases each). The CDR3 extends over 16 amino acids. V lost 5 bases to trimming and J lost 3 bases, with 17 bases between them. CDR3 DNA: TGTGCCAGCAGTCCAGGTGGGGGTTTGAACTACAATGAGCAGTTCTTC. It encodes CASSPGGGLNYNEQFF.

This clonotype was picked up many times. The V call is TRBV18, the J call TRBJ1-6; TRBD1 is a possible D gene (5 bases). This CDR3 contains 16 residues. Trimming pared 2 bases from V and 6 bases from J, leaving 14 bases between. Germline values: CDR1 KGHSH, CDR2 LQKENI. CDR3 sequence reads: CASSPTTGPFNSPLHF. CDR3 bases: TGTGCCAGCTCACCAACGACGGGACCGTTTAATTCACCCCTCCACTTT. The full variable domain, rest sourced from reference TRBV18 and TRBJ1-6, is NAGVMQNPRHLVRRRGQEARLRCSPMKGHSHVYWYRQLPEEGLKFMVYLQKENIIDESGMPKERFSAEFPKEGPSILRIQQVVRGDSAAYFCASSPTTGPFNSPLHFGNGTRLTVT.

This clonotype has a count of ten or more. The V call is TRBV6-1, the J call TRBJ1-2; 7 bases are shared with TRBD1. Trimming took 6 bases from V and 8 from J; bases not matched to a gene: 9. The CDR3 totals 13 residues. Germline CDR1 and CDR2: MNHNS and SASEGT. CDR3 DNA: TGTGCCAGCAGCCAAGAGACAGGGTTGGGCTACACCTTC. Translated: CASSQETGLGYTF.

This clonotype showed up many times. V is TRBV10-3 and J is TRBJ2-3; weak D call: TRBD2 (5 bases). V was pared by 11 bases and J by 2 bases, with 14 bases between. Germline assignment: CDR1 ENHRY and CDR2 SYGVKD. This CDR3 region has 13 residues. The CDR3 DNA reads TGTGCCGCCCTGGATGGACTCACAGATACGCAGTATTTT. Its protein is CAALDGLTDTQYF.

This clonotype was counted ten times or more. The DNA for the CDR3 is TGTGCCACCAGCAGAGATGGCAGGGCCACAGATACGCAGTATTTT. Amino acid sequence: CATSRDGRATDTQYF. The rearrangement links TRBV15 to TRBJ2-3; TRBD1 is a possible D gene (5 bases). Germline assignment: CDR1 LNHNV and CDR2 YYDKDF (reference sequence). With 0 bases removed from V and 2 bases from J, the gap between germline ends came to 9 bases. The CDR3 is 15 residues long.

This clonotype was seen at least ten times. This sequence joins TRBV12-3 or TRBV12-4 and TRBJ2-3; 8 bases agree with TRBD2. There are 12 residues in the CDR3. V lost 6 bases, J lost 6 bases, and 2 bases stayed unmatched. Here the CDR3 reads CASSGLADTQYF. In DNA, the CDR3 is TGTGCCAGCAGCGGACTAGCTGATACGCAGTATTTT.

This clonotype has ten or more counts. The J gene is TRBJ1-2, the V gene TRBV12-3 or TRBV12-4, with 7 bases lining up with TRBD1. Trimming took 4 bases from V and 4 from J; bases not matched to a gene: 3. The CDR3 length is 13 residues. CDR3 loop: CASSYGQVYGYTF. CDR3 coding DNA: TGTGCCAGCAGTTACGGACAGGTCTATGGCTACACCTTC.

This clonotype was recorded at least ten times. The chain employs TRBV5-1 and TRBJ1-1, with D hard to call. The CDR3 loop spans 15 amino acids. The germline V and J ends were trimmed by 0 bases and 3 bases, with 12 bases remaining between them. From germline, CDR1 is SGHRS and CDR2 YFSETQ. This CDR3 is CASSLGVGGHTEAFF. The CDR3 DNA reads TGCGCCAGCAGCTTGGGGGTCGGTGGGCACACTGAAGCTTTCTTT.

This clonotype came up many times. The chain employs TRBV29-1 and TRBJ2-2; a possible D gene is TRBD2 (5 bases). CDR3 size: 17 residues. Deletions cut 0 bases from V and 2 bases from J, with 16 bases between. Germline V gene sequence: CDR1 SQVTM, CDR2 ANQGSEA. The CDR3 reads CSVEDKDGNRNTGELFF. The CDR3 region has the DNA TGCAGCGTTGAAGATAAAGACGGGAACCGAAACACCGGGGAGCTGTTTTTT.

There are many counts of this clonotype. This sequence joins TRBV7-9 and TRBJ1-5; D remains unclear. V lost 5 bases, J lost 6 bases, and 8 bases lay in between. This CDR3 has 12 residues. Germline-derived CDR1 and CDR2 are SEHNR and FQNEAQ (reference sequence). The CDR3 DNA reads as TGTGCCAGCAGCCCAGAGGGTCAGCCCCAGCATTTT. Translating gives CASSPEGQPQHF.

This clonotype was picked up many times. This sequence joins TRBV28 and TRBJ1-1, with 10 bases fitting TRBD1. In germline, CDR1 is MDHEN, CDR2 SYDVKM. The V segment lost 11 bases and the J segment 3 bases; nucleotides outside the gene matches: 6. This CDR3 comprises 13 residues. The CDR3 sequence is CAAQTGGYTEAFF. The CDR3 nucleotides read TGTGCCGCACAGACAGGGGGCTACACTGAAGCTTTCTTT.

This clonotype showed up many times. V is TRBV29-1 and J is TRBJ2-6; no firm D call. V was trimmed by 0 bases and J by 0 bases, leaving 15 bases between them. The CDR3 sequence is 18 residues long. Germline V gene lookup returns CDR1 SQVTM and CDR2 ANQGSEA. CDR3 DNA: TGCAGCGTTGAAGATAACACCATATTCCCCTCTGGGGCCAACGTCCTGACTTTC. Protein product: CSVEDNTIFPSGANVLTF.

This clonotype was seen many times. The rearrangement joins TRBV2 to TRBJ1-1; D ambiguous. V lost 7 bases, J lost 6 bases, and 12 bases lay in between. The CDR3 consists of 12 residues. Germline V gene lookup returns CDR1 SNHLY and CDR2 FYNNEI. CDR3 amino acids: CASTALSPEAFF. The CDR3 DNA sequence: TGTGCCAGCACCGCACTATCCCCTGAAGCTTTCTTT.

This clonotype showed up just a few times. The rearrangement joins TRBV2 to TRBJ1-1; 8 nucleotides match TRBD1. V dropped 3 bases and J dropped 0; count of bases not matched to a gene: 12. This CDR3 spans 18 amino acids. Germline loops: CDR1 SNHLY, CDR2 FYNNEI. CDR3 sequence: CASSDPDSGGAMNTEAFF. CDR3 nucleotides: TGTGCCAGCAGTGATCCCGACTCAGGGGGCGCGATGAACACTGAAGCTTTCTTT.

In its sample, this clonotype is medium-sized. The rearrangement links TRBV24-1 to TRBJ2-7; TRBD1 aligns across 9 bases. The CDR3 has 15 amino acids. CDR1 and CDR2 (germline): KGHDR, SFDVKD. Trimming at V came to 2 bases and at J to 6 bases, leaving 7 bases not matched to a gene. CDR3 bases: TGTGCCACCAGTGATTCGACAGGGGGTAACGTCGAGCAGTACTTC. It yields the protein CATSDSTGGNVEQYF.

This clonotype was seen repeatedly, ten times or more. The J gene is TRBJ2-1, the V gene TRBV10-3; no clear D gene. From germline, CDR1 is ENHRY and CDR2 SYGVKD. The CDR3 runs 13 residues. V was clipped by 0 bases and J by 10 bases, with 10 bases between them. The DNA of the CDR3 is TGTGCCATCAGTGAGTCCCCAATCGACGAGCAGTTCTTC. The encoded protein is CAISESPIDEQFF.

This clonotype has a count of ten or more. This chain connects TRBV14 to TRBJ1-4, with TRBD1 identical over 8 bases. V lost 0 bases and J lost 8; bases outside the gene matches: 8. This CDR3 has 16 amino acids. Germline CDR1 SGHDN, CDR2 FVKESK. The CDR3 here is CASSQDSGAGGEKLFF. In DNA form, the CDR3 reads TGTGCCAGCAGCCAAGATAGTGGCGCAGGGGGCGAAAAACTGTTTTTT.

This clonotype was picked up many times. V usage is TRBV4-1 and J usage is TRBJ2-1, with 10 bases matching TRBD1. V trimming: 3 bases; J trimming: 6 bases; junction bases outside the gene matches: 23. The CDR3 is 21 residues long. CDR1 is MGHRA, CDR2 YSYEKL, per germline. The CDR3 loop is CASSHPPLGDRGFKEVNEQFF. The CDR3 nucleotides read TGCGCCAGCAGCCACCCCCCTTTGGGGGACAGGGGTTTTAAAGAGGTCAATGAGCAGTTCTTC.